The TCR beta chain described here comes from a study of OX40 agonist ivuxolimab in advanced cancers. On the study more broadly: Three individuals attained partial responses, comprising one hepatocellular carcinoma case and two cutaneous melanoma cases.

The V segment lost 2 bases and the J segment 5 bases; nucleotides outside the gene matches: 2. The CDR3 totals 13 residues. From germline, CDR1 is SGHVS and CDR2 FQNEAQ. By share, this clone counts as medium-sized (0.01 to 0.1%). The repertoire was sequenced with immunoSEQ multiplex PCR; TCRdb's copy has only in-frame clones and lacks some. The data show 7,500 to 10,000 clones, 89% seen once. The source material was CD4+ or CD8+ T cells sorted from blood, sampled in a trial of the OX40 agonist ivuxolimab. This clonotype originated in an adult with an advanced solid tumor such as melanoma, head and neck, liver or kidney cancer. The chain is built from TRBV7-8 and TRBJ1-1, with 7 bases identical to TRBD1. In nucleotides, the CDR3 is TGTGCCAGCAGCTTATCGACAGGGACTGAAGCTTTCTTT. Translation gives CASSLSTGTEAFF.